This T cell receptor beta chain was identified in a study of T cells in Graves' hyperthyroidism and ophthalmopathy. To note about this clonotype: Its antigen is still unknown.

Study observations and caveats: In simple terms, a model built on 13 V-J features told ophthalmopathy apart from stable hyperthyroidism. Most thyroid clonotypes expanded above 0.001 were also detected in blood. Ophthalmopathy got predicted by the model a median roughly six months before its onset.

Patients with uncontrolled infections, other autoimmune diseases, pregnancy or lactation were excluded. The CDR3 covers 14 residues. Between the trimmed V and J ends, which lost 7 bases and 1 base, there was a span of 13 bases. The TCR beta CDR3 regions underwent amplification using RNA transcripts as the source. The TCR CDR3 first-round RT-PCR relied on the HTBI primer set. MiXCR was run by TCRdb on the multiplex PCR reads, yielding one entry per CDR3 protein. The sample has under 250,000 distinct CDR3 sequences, approximately 24% seen once. The chain has TRBV6-7 and TRBJ1-2; D is uncertain. TRBV6-7 carries the ORF label, with uncertain function. This clonotype originated in a woman between 40 and 50 years old with Graves' ophthalmopathy. Sequenced input: blood. The CDR3 here is CASKEGPLNYGYTF. CDR3 nucleotides: TGTGCCAGCAAAGAGGGTCCCCTTAACTATGGCTACACCTTC.